This TCR beta chain came from a study of T cell responses to AZD1222 COVID-19 vaccine. Method: immunoSEQ multiplex PCR; TCRdb's copy keeps in-frame clones and lacks some. The data hold about 180,000 clones, with 85% to 90% observed a single time. General study results and limits: Spike-specific TCR breadth rose after two AZD1222 doses, and depth rose as well. Among the donors, most were white British and more were female, and clonal diversity was possibly underestimated. Reportedly, nearly half of unique spike TCRs recognized epitopes outside B.1.351/B.1.1.7 mutations.

A remark on this clone: The antigen remains unidentified.

The V and J ends lost 6 bases and 5 bases respectively, with 16 bases between them. The CDR3 runs 15 residues. Germline assignment: CDR1 MDHEN and CDR2 SYDVKM. This sample comprised peripheral blood, obtained 28 days after the second AZD1222 dose. The V gene is TRBV28, the J gene TRBJ2-2; perhaps TRBD2 as D (6 bases). The source of this sequence is an adult who received the AZD1222 COVID-19 vaccine. Here the CDR3 DNA reads TGTGCCAGCAGGGTTGGGACTTCGTGGACCGGGGAGCTGTTTTTT. Translating gives CASRVGTSWTGELFF.